The TCR beta chain described here comes from a study of T-cell memory formation after mild COVID-19. Overall study findings and caveats: Day 15 to 85 contracting clones showed balanced CD4/CD8; later expanders leaned CD4+.

This clonotype was seen more than once but under ten times. The antigen is unknown. In TCRdb, the 5' RACE reads were re-called with MiXCR into one record per CDR3 protein. The sample has about 390,000 distinct CDR3 sequences; 16% are singletons. Germline loops: CDR1 MNHNS, CDR2 SASEGT. Trimming took off 7 bases at V and 4 bases at J, with 13 bases between the two ends. The CDR3 sequence is 13 residues long. Sample: PBMCs or a T cell subset sorted from them (not recorded which). This TCR came from a man aged 18-30 years who had mild COVID-19 (a few samples of this study predate the infection). Cell type and time point are not known. The rearrangement links TRBV6-1 to TRBJ1-1; D may be TRBD1 (5 bases). CDR3: CASNKQGSTEAFF. The CDR3 DNA follows: TGTGCCAGCAACAAGCAGGGTAGCACTGAAGCTTTCTTT.